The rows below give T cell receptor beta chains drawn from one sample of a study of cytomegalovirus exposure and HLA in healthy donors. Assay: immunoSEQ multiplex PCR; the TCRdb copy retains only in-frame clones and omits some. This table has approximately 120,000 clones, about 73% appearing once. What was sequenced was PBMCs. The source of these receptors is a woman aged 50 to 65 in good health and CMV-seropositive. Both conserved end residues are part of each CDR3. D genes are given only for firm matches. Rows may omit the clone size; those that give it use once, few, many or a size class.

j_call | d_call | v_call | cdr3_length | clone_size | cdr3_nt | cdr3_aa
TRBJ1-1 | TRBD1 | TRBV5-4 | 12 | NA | TGTGCCAGCAGCTTGGGGACAGGGGAAGCTTTCTTT | CASSLGTGEAFF
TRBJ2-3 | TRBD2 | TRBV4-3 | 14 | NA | TGCGCCAGCAGCCGCCGGACTAGCGCAGATACGCAGTATTTT | CASSRRTSADTQYF
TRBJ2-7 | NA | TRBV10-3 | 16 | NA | TGTGCCATCAGTGAGGTCAGGAGGGGGCGAGCCTACGAGCAGTACTTC | CAISEVRRGRAYEQYF
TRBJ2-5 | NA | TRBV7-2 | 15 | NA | TGTGCCAGCAGCTTAGATGGGCTCCAGCAGGAGACCCAGTACTTC | CASSLDGLQQETQYF
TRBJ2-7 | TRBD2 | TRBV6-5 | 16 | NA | TGTGCCAGCAGTTACGGTCCAGCGGGGGGGCAGGACGAGCAGTACTTC | CASSYGPAGGQDEQYF
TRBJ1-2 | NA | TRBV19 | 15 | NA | TGTGCCAGTAGTTATGAAGGGGCGGCGTATGGTGGCTACACCTTC | CASSYEGAAYGGYTF
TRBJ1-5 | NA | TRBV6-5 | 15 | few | TGTGCCAGCAGTGCCCAACAAGATAGCAATCAGCCCCAGCATTTT | CASSAQQDSNQPQHF
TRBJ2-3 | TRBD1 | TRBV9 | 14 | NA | TGTGCCAGCAGCGAGGGACAGTCCACAGATACGCAGTATTTT | CASSEGQSTDTQYF
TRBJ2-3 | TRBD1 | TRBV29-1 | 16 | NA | TGCAGCGTTGAGACAGGGACAGGGGGCGGGGCAGATACGCAGTATTTT | CSVETGTGGGADTQYF
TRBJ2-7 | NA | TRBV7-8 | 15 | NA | TGTGCCAGCAGCTTAGGGGCAGGAGGAACCTACGAGCAGTACTTC | CASSLGAGGTYEQYF
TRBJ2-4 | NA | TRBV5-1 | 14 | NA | TGCGCCAGCAGCTTATCAGGGTTAGAAAACATTCAGTACTTC | CASSLSGLENIQYF
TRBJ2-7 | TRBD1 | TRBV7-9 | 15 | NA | TGTGCCAGCAGCTTAGCTCGACAGGGGTTCCACGAGCAGTACTTC | CASSLARQGFHEQYF
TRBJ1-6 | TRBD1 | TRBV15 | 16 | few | TGTGCCACCAGCAGACAAACAGGGGGCGAGGGATCACCCCTCCACTTT | CATSRQTGGEGSPLHF
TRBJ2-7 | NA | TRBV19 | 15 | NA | TGTGCCAGTAGCGGAAACCGCGACAGTCTCTACGAGCAGTACTTC | CASSGNRDSLYEQYF
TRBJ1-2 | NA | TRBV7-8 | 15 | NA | TGTGCCAGCAGCCCCAATTGGGGGGGAGAGAGGGGCTACACCTTC | CASSPNWGGERGYTF
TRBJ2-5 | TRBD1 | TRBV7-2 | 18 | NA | TGTGCCAGCAGCTTAAAGAGTCCGACAGGGGCTTTGCGGGAGACCCAGTACTTC | CASSLKSPTGALRETQYF
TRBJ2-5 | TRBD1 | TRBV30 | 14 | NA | TGTGCCTGGAGTTCGCCGGGACAGGGTCTCAAGCAGTACTTC | CAWSSPGQGLKQYF
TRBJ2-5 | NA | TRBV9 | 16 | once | TGTGCCAGCAGCCCTGGGATGGGGGGTGCTCGGGAGACCCAGTACTTC | CASSPGMGGARETQYF
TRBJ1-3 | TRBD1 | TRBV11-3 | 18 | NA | TGTGCCAGCAGCACGGGACAGAACGAATCCGACTCTGGAAACACCATATATTTT | CASSTGQNESDSGNTIYF
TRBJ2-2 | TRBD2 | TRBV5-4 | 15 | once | TGTGCCAGCAGCTTCGGGGGGGCCAGTAACGGGGAGCTGTTTTTT | CASSFGGASNGELFF
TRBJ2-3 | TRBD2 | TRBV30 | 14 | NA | TGTGCCGGAAGCGGGGGGATTAGCACAGATACGCAGTATTTT | CAGSGGISTDTQYF
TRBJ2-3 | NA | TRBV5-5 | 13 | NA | TGTGCCAGCAGCTTTGGGGGCCCAGATACGCAGTATTTT | CASSFGGPDTQYF
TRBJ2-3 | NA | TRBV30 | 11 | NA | TGTGCCTGGAGAGCCACAGATACGCAGTATTTT | CAWRATDTQYF
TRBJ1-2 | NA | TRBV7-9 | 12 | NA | TGTTCCAGCAGCGCGACAGTAGATGGCTACACCTTC | CSSSATVDGYTF
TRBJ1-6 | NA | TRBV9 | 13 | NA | TGTGCCAGCAGCGGTTATGAGAATTCACCCCTCCACTTT | CASSGYENSPLHF
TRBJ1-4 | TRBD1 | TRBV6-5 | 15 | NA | TGTGCCAGCAGGGACAGGGTTGCAACTAATGAAAAACTGTTTTTT | CASRDRVATNEKLFF
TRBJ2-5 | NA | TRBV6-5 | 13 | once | TGTGCCAGCCGTGACACAGGCGGGAAGACCCAGTACTTC | CASRDTGGKTQYF
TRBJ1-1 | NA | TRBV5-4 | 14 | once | TGTGCCAGCAGCTTGGACAGGGACCATTATGAAGCTTTCTTT | CASSLDRDHYEAFF
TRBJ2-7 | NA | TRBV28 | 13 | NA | TGTGCCAGCAGTTTTAATAGTATCTACGAGCAGTACTTC | CASSFNSIYEQYF
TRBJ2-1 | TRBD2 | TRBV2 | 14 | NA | TGTGCCAGCAGTGAGAGCCCGACTAGCAGGGAGCAGTTCTTC | CASSESPTSREQFF
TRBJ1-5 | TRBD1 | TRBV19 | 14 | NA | TGTGCCAGTAGGAAGGACAGGGGCGAGCAGCCCCAGCATTTT | CASRKDRGEQPQHF
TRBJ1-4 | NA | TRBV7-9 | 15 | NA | TGTGCCAGCAGCCCCGGGAACTTTCCTCATGAAAAACTGTTTTTT | CASSPGNFPHEKLFF
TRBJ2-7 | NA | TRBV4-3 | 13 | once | TGCGCCAGCAGCCCCTCTTACTCCTACGAGCAGTACTTC | CASSPSYSYEQYF
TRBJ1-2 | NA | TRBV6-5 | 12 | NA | TGTGCCAGCAGTGAACTAGAAAGCGGCTACACCTTC | CASSELESGYTF
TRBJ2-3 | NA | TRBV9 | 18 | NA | TGTGCCAGCAGCGCCGACTCCGATAACAGGTTGCTTGGCGGTACGCAGTATTTT | CASSADSDNRLLGGTQYF
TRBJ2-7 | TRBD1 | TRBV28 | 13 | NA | TGTGCCATCACAGGGGGTCTATCCTACGAGCAGTACTTC | CAITGGLSYEQYF
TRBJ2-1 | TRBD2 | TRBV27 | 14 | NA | TGTGCCAGCACCCGACTAGCGGGGGCGGATGAGCAGTTCTTC | CASTRLAGADEQFF
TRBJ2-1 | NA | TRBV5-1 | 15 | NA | TGCGCCAGCAGCTTACGGCGGCTTGGCTACAATGAGCAGTTCTTC | CASSLRRLGYNEQFF
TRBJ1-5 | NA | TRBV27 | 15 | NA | TGTGCCAGCAGCCTAACCCATGATAGCAATCAGCCCCAGCATTTT | CASSLTHDSNQPQHF
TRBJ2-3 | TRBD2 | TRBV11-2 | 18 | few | TGTGCCAGCAGCATCAGACTAGCGGGGTCCTCTAGCACAGATACGCAGTATTTT | CASSIRLAGSSSTDTQYF
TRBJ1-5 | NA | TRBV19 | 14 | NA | TGTGCCAGTAGTTCGTCAGGGGGCAATCAGCCCCAGCATTTT | CASSSSGGNQPQHF
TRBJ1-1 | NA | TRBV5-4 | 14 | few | TGTGCCAGCAGCTTGCAGGGGATGGACACTGAAGCTTTCTTT | CASSLQGMDTEAFF
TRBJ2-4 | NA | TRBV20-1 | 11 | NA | TGCAGTGCTAGAGATCTCGACATTCAGTACTTC | CSARDLDIQYF
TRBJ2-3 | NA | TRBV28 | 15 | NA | TGTGCCACCCTGAGGTGGGGTGGAGGTCCAGATACGCAGTATTTT | CATLRWGGGPDTQYF
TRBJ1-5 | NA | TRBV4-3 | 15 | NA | TGCGCCAGCAGCCTCGGAGTCTATAGCAATCAGCCCCAGCATTTT | CASSLGVYSNQPQHF
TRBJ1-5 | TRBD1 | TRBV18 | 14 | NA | TGTGCCAGCTCATCCGGACAGGGGTATCAGCCCCAGCATTTT | CASSSGQGYQPQHF
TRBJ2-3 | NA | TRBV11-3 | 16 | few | TGTGCCAGCAGCTTAGATGGGGCGGGGACCCGGGATACGCAGTATTTT | CASSLDGAGTRDTQYF